This T cell receptor beta chain was sequenced during a study of spatial heterogeneity in lung cancer (dated by TCRdb to between 2019 and 2020). Notes on the research overall: Beta-chain transcripts were consistently detected in greater numbers than alpha-chain transcripts, which likely reflects a higher abundance of beta-chain transcripts. At surgery, both alpha and beta chains were TCR-sequenced in roughly 230 tumor regions, fewer than 85 matched nontumor lung samples and a few dozen PBMC samples. In non-small cell lung cancer, the study quantitatively compared TCR alpha and beta repertoires across several tumor regions, matched nontumor lung, and blood. In the raw uncorrected reads, each unique combination of TCR and UMI appeared on average more than ten times. TCR repertoire features were related to nonsynonymous mutation counts determined by whole-exome sequencing of tumor tissue.

The time point label corresponds to: sample taken at primary tumor resection. Whole RNA extracted from tumor and nontumor lung tissue, or from cryopreserved PBMC samples, was used for TCR sequencing without cell sorting. Samples were obtained from approximately 72 patients with early-stage, untreated non-small cell lung cancer from the lung TRACERx cohort. Only patients with enough RNA available from two or more tumor regions were chosen for TCR sequencing. The germline V gene (reference sequence) provides CDR1 SGHNT and CDR2 YYREEE. The germline V end is reduced by 0 bases and the J end by 2 bases; junction bases left unmatched: 6. Measured from the cysteine to the phenylalanine, the CDR3 is 17 residues long. Here the CDR3 DNA is all that survives: 51 bases in frame from base 1. On this clonotype itself: Its antigen is unknown. No base qualities exist here, and no much larger clone lies one base off it.

Results and caveats for the whole study, not just this receptor: Confirming at a functional level the hypothesis that regional TCRs recognize regional mutations was considered to require additional single-cell paired TCR alpha and beta sequencing. Ubiquitous expanded tumor TCRs were detected in blood more often at tumor resection than at routine follow-up.

Libraries were made using 5' RACE. These reads were obtained on a NextSeq 500. The TCR library protocol attached a unique molecular identifier to each TCR cDNA molecule to allow correction of PCR and sequencing errors. As for the original processing: TCR identification, UMI-based error correction and CDR3 extraction were performed with Decombinator tools. TCRs above a frequency of 2 per 1,000, corresponding to the top 1% of the tumor frequency distribution, were defined as expanded. Rényi diversity was computed with the R vegan package after subsampling each repertoire 100 times to 5,000 TCRs. CDR3 similarity networks were built from amino acid triplet string-kernel similarity, with CDR3s being connected when pairwise similarity was above 0.82. Clones were called with MiXCR by TCRdb after fastp trimmed the public reads at Q25, and only in-frame beta chains were retained. Rows with a matching CDR3 protein are joined into one entry that keeps the most common DNA and genes. The authors' filters were not applied to this entry. This sample has approximately 5,000 distinct CDR3 sequences in its table, and around 26% of those were observed once. 16% of the sample is in the top ten clones.

The sequence was obtained from a male donor with early-stage non-small cell lung cancer. Recombination connected TRBV5-4 to TRBJ2-5, with 11 central nucleotides matching TRBD2. Sequenced here: PBMCs, sampled at surgery. The nucleotides read TGTGCCAGCAGCTTGGGACTAGCGGGGACAGGTCAAGAGACCCAGTACTTC. It encodes CASSLGLAGTGQETQYF.